This T cell receptor (beta chain) was sequenced in a study of naive CD8 T cells in extremely preterm neonates. CDR3 length: 14 amino acids. J lost 1 base, V lost 5 bases, and 1 base had no gene match. Germline CDR1 is LNHDA and CDR2 is SQIVND (reference sequence). Study-level results: Preterm samples differed in productive template counts; sample size was small. Preterm neonates shared more CDR3 nucleotide sequences (about 2.5%) than older groups.

About this clone itself: What it binds is not known.

The protocol was immunoSEQ multiplex PCR, while the TCRdb copy is restricted to in-frame clones and leaves out a portion. The data contain approximately 6,500 clones, almost 98% of them singletons. The sequence came from a human donor in good health. The sequencing sample was made of naive CD8+ T cells from blood. The chain couples TRBV19 to TRBJ2-1; 8 bases line up with TRBD2. The CDR3 reads CASSAGGSYNEQFF. The CDR3 region has the DNA TGTGCCAGTAGTGCGGGGGGTTCCTACAATGAGCAGTTCTTC.